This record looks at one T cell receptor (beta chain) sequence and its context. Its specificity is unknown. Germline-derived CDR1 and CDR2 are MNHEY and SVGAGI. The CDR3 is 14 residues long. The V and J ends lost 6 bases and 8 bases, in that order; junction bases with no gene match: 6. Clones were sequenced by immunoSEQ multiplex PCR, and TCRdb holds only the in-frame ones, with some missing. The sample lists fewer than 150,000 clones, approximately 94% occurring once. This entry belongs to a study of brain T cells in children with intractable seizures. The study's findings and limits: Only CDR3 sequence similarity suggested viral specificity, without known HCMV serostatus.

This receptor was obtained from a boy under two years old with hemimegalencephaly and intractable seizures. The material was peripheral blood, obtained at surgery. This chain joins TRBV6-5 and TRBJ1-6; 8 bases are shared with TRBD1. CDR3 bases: TGTGCCAGCAGGGCCGGGACAGGCTATTCACCCCTCCACTTT. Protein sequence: CASRAGTGYSPLHF.